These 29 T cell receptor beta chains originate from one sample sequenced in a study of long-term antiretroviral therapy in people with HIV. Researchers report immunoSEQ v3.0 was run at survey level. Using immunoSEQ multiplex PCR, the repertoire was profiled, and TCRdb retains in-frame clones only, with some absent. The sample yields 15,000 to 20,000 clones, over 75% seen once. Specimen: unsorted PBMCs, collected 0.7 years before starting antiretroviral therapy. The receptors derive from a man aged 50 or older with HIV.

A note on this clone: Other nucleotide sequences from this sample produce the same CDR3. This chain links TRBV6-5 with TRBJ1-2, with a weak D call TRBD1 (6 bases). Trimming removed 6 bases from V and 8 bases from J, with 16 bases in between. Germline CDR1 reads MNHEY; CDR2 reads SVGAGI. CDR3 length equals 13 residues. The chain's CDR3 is CASSRGGVGGYTF. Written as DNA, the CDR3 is TGTGCCAGCAGCCGGGGGGGCGTGGGAGGCTACACCTTC.

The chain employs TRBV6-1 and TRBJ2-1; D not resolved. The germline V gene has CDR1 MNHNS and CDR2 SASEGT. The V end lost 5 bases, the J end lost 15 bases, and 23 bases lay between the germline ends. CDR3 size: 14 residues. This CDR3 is CASSPWVRSEVWFF. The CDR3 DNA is TGTGCCAGCAGTCCGTGGGTTAGGTCCGAAGTCTGGTTCTTC.

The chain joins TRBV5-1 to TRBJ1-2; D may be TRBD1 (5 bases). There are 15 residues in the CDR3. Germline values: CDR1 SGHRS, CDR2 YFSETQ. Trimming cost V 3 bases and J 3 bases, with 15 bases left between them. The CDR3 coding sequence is TGCGCCAGCAGCTATGGGACCTCCTTCGACTATGGCTACACCTTC. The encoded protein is CASSYGTSFDYGYTF. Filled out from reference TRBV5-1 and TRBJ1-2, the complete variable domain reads KAGVTQTPRYLIKTRGQQVTLSCSPISGHRSVSWYQQTPGQGLQFLFEYFSETQRNKGNFPGRFSGRQFSNSRSEMNVSTLELGDSALYLCASSYGTSFDYGYTFGSGTRLTVV.

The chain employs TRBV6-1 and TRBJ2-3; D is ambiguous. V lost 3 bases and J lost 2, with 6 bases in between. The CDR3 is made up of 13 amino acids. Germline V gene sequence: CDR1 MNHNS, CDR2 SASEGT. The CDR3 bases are TGTGCCAGCAGTGATGAGGTCACAGATACGCAGTATTTT. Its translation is CASSDEVTDTQYF.

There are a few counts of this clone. CDR3: CAIKVGLNTEAFF. The CDR3 DNA follows: TGTGCCATCAAAGTGGGGCTGAACACTGAAGCTTTCTTT. The chain uses TRBV10-3 and TRBJ1-1; D possibly corresponds to TRBD1 (5 bases). From germline, CDR1 is ENHRY and CDR2 SYGVKD. V lost 7 bases to trimming and J lost 0 bases, with 9 bases between them. This CDR3 comprises 13 residues.

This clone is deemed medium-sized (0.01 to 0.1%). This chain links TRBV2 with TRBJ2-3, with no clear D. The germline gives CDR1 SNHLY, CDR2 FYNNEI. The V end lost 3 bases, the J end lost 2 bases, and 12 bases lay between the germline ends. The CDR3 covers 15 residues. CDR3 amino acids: CASSDEDGLTDTQYF. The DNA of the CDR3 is TGTGCCAGCAGTGACGAGGATGGTCTCACAGATACGCAGTATTTT.

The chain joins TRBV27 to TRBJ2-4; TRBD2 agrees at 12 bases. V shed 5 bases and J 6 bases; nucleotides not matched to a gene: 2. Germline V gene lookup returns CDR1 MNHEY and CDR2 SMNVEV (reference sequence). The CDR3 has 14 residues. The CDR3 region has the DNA TGTGCCAGCAGTCCGACTAGCGGGGGAAACATTCAGTACTTC. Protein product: CASSPTSGGNIQYF.

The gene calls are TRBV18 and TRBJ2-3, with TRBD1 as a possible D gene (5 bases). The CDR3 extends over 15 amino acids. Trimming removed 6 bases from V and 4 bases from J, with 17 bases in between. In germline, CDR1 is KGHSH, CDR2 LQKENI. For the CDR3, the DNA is TGTGCCAGCTCCCCTAGGACATTTTCGGCAGATACGCAGTATTTT. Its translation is CASSPRTFSADTQYF. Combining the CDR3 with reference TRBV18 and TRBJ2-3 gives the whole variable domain NAGVMQNPRHLVRRRGQEARLRCSPMKGHSHVYWYRQLPEEGLKFMVYLQKENIIDESGMPKERFSAEFPKEGPSILRIQQVVRGDSAAYFCASSPRTFSADTQYFGPGTRLTVL.

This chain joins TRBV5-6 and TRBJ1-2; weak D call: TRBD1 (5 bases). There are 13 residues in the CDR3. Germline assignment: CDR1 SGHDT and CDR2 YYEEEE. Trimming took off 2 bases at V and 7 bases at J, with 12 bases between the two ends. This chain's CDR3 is CASSLSAGVGYTF. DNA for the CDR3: TGTGCCAGCAGCTTAAGTGCGGGGGTTGGCTACACCTTC.

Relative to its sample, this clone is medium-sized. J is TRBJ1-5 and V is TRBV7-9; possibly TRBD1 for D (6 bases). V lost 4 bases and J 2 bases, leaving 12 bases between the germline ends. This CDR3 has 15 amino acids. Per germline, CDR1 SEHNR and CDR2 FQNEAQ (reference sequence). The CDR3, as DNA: TGTGCCAGCAGCTCTACAGGGTCTGGCAATCAGCCCCAGCATTTT. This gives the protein CASSSTGSGNQPQHF.

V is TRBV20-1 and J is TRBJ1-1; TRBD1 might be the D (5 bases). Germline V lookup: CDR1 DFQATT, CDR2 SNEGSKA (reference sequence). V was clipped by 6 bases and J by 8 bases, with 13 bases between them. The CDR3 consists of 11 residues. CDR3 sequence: CSAARDGEAFF. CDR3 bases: TGCAGTGCCGCCAGGGACGGCGAAGCTTTCTTT.

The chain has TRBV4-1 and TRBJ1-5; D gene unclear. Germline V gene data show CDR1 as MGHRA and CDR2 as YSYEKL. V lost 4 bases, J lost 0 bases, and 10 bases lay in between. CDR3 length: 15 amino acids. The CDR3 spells CASSRERHSNQPQHF. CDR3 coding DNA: TGCGCCAGCAGCCGGGAAAGACATAGCAATCAGCCCCAGCATTTT.

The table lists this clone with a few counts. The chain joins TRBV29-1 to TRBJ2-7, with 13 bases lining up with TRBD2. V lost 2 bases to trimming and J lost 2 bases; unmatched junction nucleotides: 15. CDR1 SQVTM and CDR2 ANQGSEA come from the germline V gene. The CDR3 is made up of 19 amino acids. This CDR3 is CSVEWLGVTSGRATYEQYF. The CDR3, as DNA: TGCAGCGTTGAATGGCTTGGGGTTACTAGCGGGAGGGCTACCTACGAGCAGTACTTC.

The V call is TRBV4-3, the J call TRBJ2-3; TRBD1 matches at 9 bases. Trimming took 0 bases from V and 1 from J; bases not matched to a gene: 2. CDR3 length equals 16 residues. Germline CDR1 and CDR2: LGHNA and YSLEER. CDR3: CASSQEGQGGTDTQYF. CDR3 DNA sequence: TGCGCCAGCAGCCAAGAGGGACAGGGTGGCACAGATACGCAGTATTTT.

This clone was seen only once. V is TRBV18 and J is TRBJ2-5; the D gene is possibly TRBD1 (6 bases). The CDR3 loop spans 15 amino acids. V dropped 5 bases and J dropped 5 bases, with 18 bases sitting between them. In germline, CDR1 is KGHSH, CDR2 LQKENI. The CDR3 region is CASSSPAGAHETQYF. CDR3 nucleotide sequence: TGTGCCAGCTCATCCCCGGCAGGGGCTCATGAGACCCAGTACTTC.

The CDR3 nucleotides read TGTGCCAGCAGCTACTCGGGGAACACTGAAGCTTTCTTT. It codes for CASSYSGNTEAFF. V is TRBV7-2 and J is TRBJ1-1; D gene uncertain. Deletions cut 4 bases from V and 1 base from J, with 7 bases between. Germline loops: CDR1 SGHTA, CDR2 FQGNSA. This CDR3 spans 13 amino acids.

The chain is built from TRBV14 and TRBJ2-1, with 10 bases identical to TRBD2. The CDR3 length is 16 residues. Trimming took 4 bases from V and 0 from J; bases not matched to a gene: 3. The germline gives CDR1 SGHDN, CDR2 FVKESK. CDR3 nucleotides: TGTGCCAGCAGCCGACTAGCGGGCAGCTCCTACAATGAGCAGTTCTTC. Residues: CASSRLAGSSYNEQFF.

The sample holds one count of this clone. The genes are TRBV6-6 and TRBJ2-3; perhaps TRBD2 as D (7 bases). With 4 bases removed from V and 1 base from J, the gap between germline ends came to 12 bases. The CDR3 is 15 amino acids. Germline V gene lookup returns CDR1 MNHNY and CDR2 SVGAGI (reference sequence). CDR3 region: CASSWGLAGTDTQYF. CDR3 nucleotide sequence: TGTGCCAGCAGTTGGGGGCTAGCGGGCACAGATACGCAGTATTTT.

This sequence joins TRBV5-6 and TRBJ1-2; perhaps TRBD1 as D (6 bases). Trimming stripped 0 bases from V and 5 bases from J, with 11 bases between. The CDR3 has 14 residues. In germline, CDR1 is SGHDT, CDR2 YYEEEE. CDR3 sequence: CASSLGTDLYGYTF. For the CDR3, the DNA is TGTGCCAGCAGCTTGGGGACAGACCTATATGGCTACACCTTC.

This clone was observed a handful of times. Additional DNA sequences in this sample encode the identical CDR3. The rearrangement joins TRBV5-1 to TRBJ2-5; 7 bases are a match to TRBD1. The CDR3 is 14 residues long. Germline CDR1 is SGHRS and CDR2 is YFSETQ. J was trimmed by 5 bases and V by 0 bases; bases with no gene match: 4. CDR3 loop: CASSLGGGAETQYF. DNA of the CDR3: TGCGCCAGCAGCTTGGGAGGGGGCGCTGAGACCCAGTACTTC.

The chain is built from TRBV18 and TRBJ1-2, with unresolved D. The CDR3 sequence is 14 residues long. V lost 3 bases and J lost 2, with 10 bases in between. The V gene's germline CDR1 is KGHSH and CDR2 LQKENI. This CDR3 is CASSPQVQNYGYTF. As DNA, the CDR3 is TGTGCCAGCTCACCCCAAGTCCAAAACTATGGCTACACCTTC.

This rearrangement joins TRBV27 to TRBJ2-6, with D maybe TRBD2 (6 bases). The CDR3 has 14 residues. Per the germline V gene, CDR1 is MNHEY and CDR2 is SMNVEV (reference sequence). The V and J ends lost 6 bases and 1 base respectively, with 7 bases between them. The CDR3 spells CASSGGSGANVLTF. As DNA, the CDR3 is TGTGCCAGCAGCGGGGGATCTGGGGCCAACGTCCTGACTTTC.

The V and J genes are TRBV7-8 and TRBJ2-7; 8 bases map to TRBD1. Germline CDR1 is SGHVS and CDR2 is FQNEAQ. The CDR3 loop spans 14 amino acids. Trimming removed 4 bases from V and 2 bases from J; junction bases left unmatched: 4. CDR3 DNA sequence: TGTGCCAGCAGCTCCGGACAGGGTCCCTACGAGCAGTACTTC. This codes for CASSSGQGPYEQYF.

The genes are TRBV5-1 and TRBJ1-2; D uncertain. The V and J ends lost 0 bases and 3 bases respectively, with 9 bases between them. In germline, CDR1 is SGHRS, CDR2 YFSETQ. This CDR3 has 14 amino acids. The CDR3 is CASSLVQPHYGYTF. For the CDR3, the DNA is TGCGCCAGCAGCTTGGTGCAACCCCACTATGGCTACACCTTC.

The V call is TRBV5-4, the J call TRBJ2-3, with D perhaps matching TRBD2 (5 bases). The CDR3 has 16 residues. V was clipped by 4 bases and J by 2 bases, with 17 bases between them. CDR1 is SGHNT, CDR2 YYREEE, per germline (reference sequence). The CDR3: CASSPKAARDTDTQYF. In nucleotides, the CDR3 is TGTGCCAGCAGCCCTAAGGCAGCGAGGGACACAGATACGCAGTATTTT.

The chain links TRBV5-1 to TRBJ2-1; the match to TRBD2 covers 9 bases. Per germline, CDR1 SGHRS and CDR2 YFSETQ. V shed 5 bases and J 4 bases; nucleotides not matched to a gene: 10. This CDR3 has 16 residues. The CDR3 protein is CASSGSLAGSYNEQFF. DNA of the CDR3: TGCGCCAGCAGTGGTTCGCTAGCGGGATCTTACAATGAGCAGTTCTTC.

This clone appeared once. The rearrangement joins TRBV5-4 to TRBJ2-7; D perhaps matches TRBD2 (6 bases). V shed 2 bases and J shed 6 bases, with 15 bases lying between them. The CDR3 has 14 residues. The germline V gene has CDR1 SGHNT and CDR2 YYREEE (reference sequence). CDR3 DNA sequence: TGTGCCAGCAGCTTAACTTTCATGGGGGGCGAGCAGTACTTC. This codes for CASSLTFMGGEQYF.

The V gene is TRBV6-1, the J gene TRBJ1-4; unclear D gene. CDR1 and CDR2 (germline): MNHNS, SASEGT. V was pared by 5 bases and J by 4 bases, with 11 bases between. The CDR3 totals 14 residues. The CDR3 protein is CASSREGGNEKLFF. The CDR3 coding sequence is TGTGCCAGCAGTAGGGAGGGAGGTAATGAAAAACTGTTTTTT.

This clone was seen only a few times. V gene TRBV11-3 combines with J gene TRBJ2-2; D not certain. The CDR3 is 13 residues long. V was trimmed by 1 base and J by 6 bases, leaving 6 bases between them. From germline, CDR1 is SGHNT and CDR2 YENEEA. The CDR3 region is CASSLAVAGELFF. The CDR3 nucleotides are TGTGCCAGCAGCTTAGCTGTCGCCGGGGAGCTGTTTTTT.